Below are 27 T cell receptor beta chains sequenced from a single sample in a study of shared clonotypes between healthy human individuals (dated by TCRdb to 2019 to 2021). For the CD8 naive samples, CD45RO-negative cells were positively selected for CCR7, yielding a CD45RA+CCR7+ population from which TemRA cells were excluded. The library was prepared using the immunoSEQ multiplex PCR assay. Sourced from immuneACCESS, this table was stored by TCRdb with only in-frame sequences that have V and J called. A share of the clones is absent; for the studies checked, an unresolved V gene accounts for under half, and the remainder has no known explanation. A total of about 680,000 clones appear in this sample, 90% to 95% of them only once. About 24% of the sample rests with the top ten. The sequenced sample consisted of naive CD8+ T cells sorted from blood. The sample's cell subset or site, from its label and the paper: CD45RA+CCR7+. These receptors all come from a man aged 25-45 years in good health.

The rearrangement links TRBV9 to TRBJ2-1; 11 bases match TRBD2. V lost 4 bases and J lost 7; bases outside the gene matches: 10. CDR3 length: 16 amino acids. From germline, CDR1 is SGDLS and CDR2 YYNGEE. The CDR3 DNA reads as TGTGCCAGCAGCAACGGGCCCCGGACTAGCGGGAATGAGCAGTTCTTC. As protein: CASSNGPRTSGNEQFF.

The chain has TRBV19 and TRBJ2-7, with a possible D match to TRBD1 (5 bases). The V gene lost 8 bases and the J gene lost 2 bases, with 13 bases spanning the gap. CDR3 size: 13 residues. The germline CDR1 and CDR2 sequences are LNHDA and SQIVND (reference sequence). The DNA for the CDR3 is TGTGCCAGTGGCCGTCAGGGCCCCTACGAGCAGTACTTC. This translates into CASGRQGPYEQYF.

This clone showed up just once. The chain couples TRBV2 to TRBJ2-7, with TRBD2 identical over 7 bases. The germline V gene encodes CDR1 SNHLY and CDR2 FYNNEI. The CDR3 covers 15 residues. The J segment lost 7 bases and the V segment lost 3 bases, leaving 12 bases of the junction unmatched. The CDR3, as DNA: TGTGCCAGCAGTGATACCCCGGGAGTAGCGGGTGAGCAGTACTTC. The encoded protein is CASSDTPGVAGEQYF.

The chain links TRBV11-2 to TRBJ2-5; D may be TRBD2 (6 bases). Trimming shortened V by 5 bases and J by 4 bases, and 14 bases separated the two germline ends. This CDR3 comprises 14 residues. Germline V CDR1 and CDR2: SGHAT, FQNNGV. The CDR3: CASSPRGFRETQYF. Here the CDR3 DNA reads TGTGCCAGCAGCCCGCGGGGATTTCGAGAGACCCAGTACTTC.

This chain uses TRBV7-8 with TRBJ2-5, with D maybe TRBD2 (6 bases). The CDR3 length is 18 residues. Germline V lookup: CDR1 SGHVS, CDR2 FQNEAQ. V was shortened by 3 bases and J by 5 bases, with 25 bases between the two germline ends. The CDR3 bases are TGTGCCAGCAGCTTTTGGGGCTCTCGGGAGCAGGGCGGGGAGACCCAGTACTTC. Residues: CASSFWGSREQGGETQYF.

This clone was recorded once. The chain uses TRBV5-3 and TRBJ2-7; TRBD1 or TRBD2 may be the D gene (6 bases each). TRBV5-3 is treated as an ORF (open reading frame) with a function not yet certain. V lost 4 bases, J lost 2 bases, and 19 bases lay in between. CDR3 size: 16 residues. CDR3 residues: CARSPCIWGAPYEQYF. The CDR3 region has the DNA TGTGCCAGAAGCCCCTGCATTTGGGGGGCCCCCTACGAGCAGTACTTC.

The CDR3 region has the DNA TGTGCCAGTAATTGGGGACAGGGATCCACTGAAGCTTTCTTT. Protein product: CASNWGQGSTEAFF. The chain recombines TRBV19 with TRBJ1-1; the match to TRBD1 covers 9 bases. The V gene end was trimmed by 7 bases and the J gene end by 4 bases; junction bases not matched to a gene: 7. In germline, CDR1 is LNHDA, CDR2 SQIVND (reference sequence). CDR3 size: 14 residues.

The chain uses TRBV27 and TRBJ1-3, with TRBD1 identical over 8 bases. The CDR3 length is 19 residues. From germline, CDR1 is MNHEY and CDR2 SMNVEV (reference sequence). Trimming cost V 3 bases and J 0 bases; bases outside gene matches: 13. The CDR3 region is CASSLTGTGRPLSGNTIYF. CDR3 DNA sequence: TGTGCCAGCAGTTTGACCGGGACAGGTCGGCCACTCTCTGGAAACACCATATATTTT.

The rearrangement uses TRBV6-5 and TRBJ1-4, with a possible D match to TRBD1 (5 bases). Germline lookup yields CDR1 MNHEY and CDR2 SVGAGI. The length of the CDR3 is 14 residues. The germline V and J ends were trimmed by 5 bases and 8 bases, with 15 bases remaining between them. This chain's CDR3 is CASSLQGIEEKLFF. Written as DNA, the CDR3 is TGTGCCAGCAGTCTTCAGGGTATTGAGGAAAAACTGTTTTTT.

V and J are TRBV19 and TRBJ2-4; D is possibly TRBD2 (5 bases). Deletions cut 6 bases from V and 1 base from J, with 16 bases between. The germline V gene encodes CDR1 LNHDA and CDR2 SQIVND (reference sequence). The CDR3 covers 16 residues. The DNA of the CDR3 is TGTGCCAGTAGACCCGTCGAGGGTAGGGCCAAAAACATTCAGTACTTC. Translating it yields CASRPVEGRAKNIQYF.

This sequence joins TRBV28 and TRBJ1-4; D not resolved. V gave up 4 bases and J gave up 6 bases, with 12 bases separating them. Germline CDR1 and CDR2: MDHEN and SYDVKM. This CDR3 comprises 14 residues. The CDR3 DNA reads as TGTGCCAGCAGTTGGAGCCCGGGAGATGAAAAACTGTTTTTT. It is translated as CASSWSPGDEKLFF.

This sequence joins TRBV10-2 and TRBJ2-3; 13 nucleotides match TRBD2. CDR3 length: 16 amino acids. Looked up from germline, CDR1 is WSHSY and CDR2 is SAAADI. The J segment lost 5 bases and the V segment lost 10 bases, leaving 12 bases of the junction unmatched. This CDR3 is CATSSQGLAGVDTQYF. The CDR3 DNA reads TGCGCCACATCATCTCAAGGACTAGCGGGAGTAGATACGCAGTATTTT.

The J gene is TRBJ2-7, the V gene TRBV11-2, with 7 bases identical to TRBD1. Germline trimming cut 7 bases from V and 5 bases from J; bases unmatched to any gene: 17. Germline loops: CDR1 SGHAT, CDR2 FQNNGV. The CDR3 covers 16 residues. CDR3 residues: CASINLPGDRADEQYF. Here the CDR3 DNA reads TGTGCCAGCATCAACCTCCCGGGCGACAGGGCAGACGAGCAGTACTTC.

V is TRBV2 and J is TRBJ1-1, with D perhaps TRBD1 (5 bases). The CDR3 consists of 15 residues. The germline V gene encodes CDR1 SNHLY and CDR2 FYNNEI. Trimming removed 6 bases at V and 1 base at J, with 15 bases between. CDR3 sequence reads: CASSDRLGTNTEAFF. The CDR3 DNA is TGTGCCAGCAGCGACCGTTTGGGGACGAACACTGAAGCTTTCTTT.

The CDR3 DNA is TGTGCCAGCAGCTTGGGTGGGCCTTCGGAGCAGTACTTC. Amino acids: CASSLGGPSEQYF. The chain links TRBV5-6 to TRBJ2-7; D not resolved. This CDR3 contains 13 residues. V was cut by 0 bases and J by 7 bases, with 11 bases left in between. CDR1 is SGHDT and CDR2 is YYEEEE in the germline V gene.

The chain is built from TRBV28 and TRBJ2-7; 13 bases agree with TRBD2. Unmatched junction bases numbered 9, after V lost 4 bases and J lost 0 bases. Germline V gives CDR1 MDHEN, CDR2 SYDVKM. The CDR3 is 18 residues long. Here the CDR3 reads CASSSPGLAGSGSYEQYF. DNA of the CDR3: TGTGCCAGCAGTTCACCGGGACTAGCGGGATCGGGCTCCTACGAGCAGTACTTC.

V is TRBV2 and J is TRBJ2-1; D is perhaps TRBD1 (7 bases). This CDR3 spans 13 amino acids. V was clipped by 11 bases and J by 7 bases, with 18 bases between them. The V gene's germline CDR1 is SNHLY and CDR2 FYNNEI. The CDR3 DNA reads TGTGCCGGAGGAGGGACAGTAAGTAATGAGCAGTTCTTC. Protein product: CAGGGTVSNEQFF.

This sequence joins TRBV27 and TRBJ2-1; 10 bases align to TRBD2. Germline V gives CDR1 MNHEY, CDR2 SMNVEV (reference sequence). This CDR3 has 16 amino acids. After removal of 5 bases from V and 3 bases from J, the junction contained 7 bases not matched to a gene. The CDR3 DNA reads TGTGCCAGCAGTCACCCCTTAGCGGGAGGCTACAATGAGCAGTTCTTC. Translated: CASSHPLAGGYNEQFF.

The chain uses TRBV29-1 and TRBJ2-1; the D is unclear. The germline CDR1 and CDR2 sequences are SQVTM and ANQGSEA. V lost 0 bases and J lost 9, with 21 bases in between. This CDR3 is built from 16 residues. CDR3 in amino acids: CSVEDPTHRLSGEQFF. CDR3 nucleotide sequence: TGCAGCGTTGAAGATCCAACCCATAGGCTATCGGGTGAGCAGTTCTTC.

The rearrangement joins TRBV19 to TRBJ2-7; D remains ambiguous. The germline gives CDR1 LNHDA, CDR2 SQIVND (reference sequence). The CDR3 length is 10 residues. Trimming left V 7 bases short and J 4 bases short, with 5 bases between. The CDR3 is CASISYEQYF. CDR3 DNA sequence: TGTGCCAGTATTTCATACGAGCAGTACTTC.

The chain recombines TRBV27 with TRBJ2-2; D not certain. The CDR3 is made up of 12 amino acids. V lost 4 bases, J lost 8 bases, and 8 bases lay in between. Germline-derived CDR1 and CDR2 are MNHEY and SMNVEV (reference sequence). CDR3 region: CASSSWAGELFF. The CDR3, as DNA: TGTGCCAGCAGTTCATGGGCGGGGGAGCTGTTTTTT.

The chain uses TRBV10-3 and TRBJ2-2; weak D call: TRBD1 (5 bases). Germline CDR1 and CDR2: ENHRY and SYGVKD. V shed 4 bases and J shed 6 bases, with 15 bases lying between them. CDR3 size: 15 residues. The CDR3: CAISAPGMVPGELFF. The CDR3 nucleotides are TGTGCCATCAGTGCGCCAGGGATGGTTCCCGGGGAGCTGTTTTTT.

The chain links TRBV6-1 to TRBJ1-3; 7 bases match TRBD1. V lost 4 bases to trimming and J lost 0 bases; unmatched junction nucleotides: 9. Germline CDR1 and CDR2: MNHNS and SASEGT. The CDR3 covers 17 residues. The CDR3 loop reads CASSAPRQGFSGNTIYF. Written as DNA, the CDR3 is TGTGCCAGCAGTGCCCCCAGACAGGGTTTCTCTGGAAACACCATATATTTT.

This clone came up once. A far more abundant clone sits one base away, making this likely a read error. The sample carries other DNA sequences with the same CDR3. The V gene is TRBV6-5, the J gene TRBJ2-7, with 11 bases fitting TRBD1. CDR1 and CDR2 (germline): MNHEY, SVGAGI. V was clipped by 6 bases and J by 3 bases; unmatched bases: 4. The CDR3 totals 14 residues. CDR3 residues: CASSSGTGGYEQYF. In DNA form, the CDR3 reads TGTGCCAGCAGCTCCGGGACAGGGGGCTACGAGCAGTACTTC.

The V gene is TRBV7-9, the J gene TRBJ2-3, with 7 bases aligning to TRBD2. The CDR3 loop spans 15 amino acids. Trimming took 3 bases from V and 5 from J; bases not matched to a gene: 8. The germline gives CDR1 SEHNR, CDR2 FQNEAQ (reference sequence). In DNA, the CDR3 is TGTGCCAGCAGCTTTCCCCGCGGGAGAGAAGATACGCAGTATTTT. Translating it yields CASSFPRGREDTQYF.

DNA of the CDR3: TGTGCCAGTAGTATTGCGGGAGACGCCTACAATGAGCAGTTCTTC. Encoded protein: CASSIAGDAYNEQFF. The genes are TRBV19 and TRBJ2-1; the match to TRBD2 covers 7 bases. This CDR3 contains 15 residues. V was pared by 3 bases and J by 2 bases, with 4 bases of the junction left unmatched. The germline gives CDR1 LNHDA, CDR2 SQIVND (reference sequence).

V usage is TRBV5-1 and J usage is TRBJ2-5, with 12 nucleotides matching TRBD2. Per the germline V gene, CDR1 is SGHRS and CDR2 is YFSETQ. With 0 bases clipped from V and 5 bases from J, the junction kept 2 bases outside the gene matches. The CDR3 sequence is 15 residues long. The CDR3 DNA sequence: TGCGCCAGCAGCTTGGGGCTAGCGGGAGGGGAGACCCAGTACTTC. It translates to CASSLGLAGGETQYF.